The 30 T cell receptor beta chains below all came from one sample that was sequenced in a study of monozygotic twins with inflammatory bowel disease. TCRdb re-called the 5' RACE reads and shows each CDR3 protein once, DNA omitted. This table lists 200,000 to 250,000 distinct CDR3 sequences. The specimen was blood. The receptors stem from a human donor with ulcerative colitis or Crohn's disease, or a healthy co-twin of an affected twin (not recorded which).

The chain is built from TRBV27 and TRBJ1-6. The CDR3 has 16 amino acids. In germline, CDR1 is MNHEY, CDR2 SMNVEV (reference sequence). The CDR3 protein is CASSLQGSSYNSPLHF.

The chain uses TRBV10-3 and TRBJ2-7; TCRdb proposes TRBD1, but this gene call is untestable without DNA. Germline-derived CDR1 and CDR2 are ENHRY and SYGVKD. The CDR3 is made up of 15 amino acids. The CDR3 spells CAISEPAGASYEQYF.

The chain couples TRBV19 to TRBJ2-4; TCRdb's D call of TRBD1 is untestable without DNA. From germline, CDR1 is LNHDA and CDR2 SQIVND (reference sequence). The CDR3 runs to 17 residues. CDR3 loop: CASSIGIGPVGKNIQYF.

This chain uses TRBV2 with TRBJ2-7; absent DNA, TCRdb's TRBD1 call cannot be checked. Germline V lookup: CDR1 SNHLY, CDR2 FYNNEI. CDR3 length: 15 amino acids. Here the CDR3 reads CASREGTGSSYEQYF.

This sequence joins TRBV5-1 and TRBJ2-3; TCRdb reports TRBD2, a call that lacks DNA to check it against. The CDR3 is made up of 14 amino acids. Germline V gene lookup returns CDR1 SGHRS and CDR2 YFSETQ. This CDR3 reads CASSLAPGGDTQYF.

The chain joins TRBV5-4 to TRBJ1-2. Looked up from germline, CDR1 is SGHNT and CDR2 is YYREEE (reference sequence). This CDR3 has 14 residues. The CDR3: CASSLLEQTNGYTF. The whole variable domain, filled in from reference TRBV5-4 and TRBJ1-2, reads ETGVTQSPTHLIKTRGQQVTLRCSSQSGHNTVSWYQQALGQGPQFIFQYYREEENGRGNFPPRFSGLQFPNYSSELNVNALELDDSALYLCASSLLEQTNGYTFGSGTRLTVV.

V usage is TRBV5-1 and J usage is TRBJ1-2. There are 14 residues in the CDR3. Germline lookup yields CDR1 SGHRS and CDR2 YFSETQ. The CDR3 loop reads CASSLAPGLYGYTF.

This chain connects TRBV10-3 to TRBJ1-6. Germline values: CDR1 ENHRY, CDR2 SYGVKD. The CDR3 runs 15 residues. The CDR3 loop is CASSGAERENSPLHF.

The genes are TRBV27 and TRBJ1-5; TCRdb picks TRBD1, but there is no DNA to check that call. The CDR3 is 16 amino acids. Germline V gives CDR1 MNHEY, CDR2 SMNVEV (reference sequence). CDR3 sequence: CASSSTGGNSNQPQHF.

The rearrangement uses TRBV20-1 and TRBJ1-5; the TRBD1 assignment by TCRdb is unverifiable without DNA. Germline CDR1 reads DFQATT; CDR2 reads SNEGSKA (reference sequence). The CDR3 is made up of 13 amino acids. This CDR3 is CSATGRGLQPQHF.

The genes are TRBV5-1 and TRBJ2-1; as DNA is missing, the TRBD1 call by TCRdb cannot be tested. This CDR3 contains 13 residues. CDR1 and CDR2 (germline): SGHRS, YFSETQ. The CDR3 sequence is CASRTGGNNEQFF.

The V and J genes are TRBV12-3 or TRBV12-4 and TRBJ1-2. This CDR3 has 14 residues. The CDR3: CASSPSGRKDGYTF.

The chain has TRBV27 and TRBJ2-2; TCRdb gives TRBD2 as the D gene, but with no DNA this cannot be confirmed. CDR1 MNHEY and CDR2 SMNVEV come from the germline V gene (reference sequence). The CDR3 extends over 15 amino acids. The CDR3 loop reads CASSFRPAGTGELFF.

CDR3 loop: CASSLPDGYYEQYF. The chain links TRBV12-3 or TRBV12-4 to TRBJ2-7; TCRdb selects TRBD1, and the lack of DNA leaves this call unchecked. The CDR3 is 14 amino acids.

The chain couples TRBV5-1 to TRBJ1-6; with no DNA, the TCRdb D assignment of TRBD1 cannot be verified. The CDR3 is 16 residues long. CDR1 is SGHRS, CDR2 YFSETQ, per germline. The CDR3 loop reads CASSLLGRGPDSPLHF. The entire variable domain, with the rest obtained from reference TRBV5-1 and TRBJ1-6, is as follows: KAGVTQTPRYLIKTRGQQVTLSCSPISGHRSVSWYQQTPGQGLQFLFEYFSETQRNKGNFPGRFSGRQFSNSRSEMNVSTLELGDSALYLCASSLLGRGPDSPLHFGNGTRLTVT.

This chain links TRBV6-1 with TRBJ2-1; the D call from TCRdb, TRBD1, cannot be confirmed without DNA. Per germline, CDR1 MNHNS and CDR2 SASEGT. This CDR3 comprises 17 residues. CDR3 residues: CASSEVGTGGLYNEQFF.

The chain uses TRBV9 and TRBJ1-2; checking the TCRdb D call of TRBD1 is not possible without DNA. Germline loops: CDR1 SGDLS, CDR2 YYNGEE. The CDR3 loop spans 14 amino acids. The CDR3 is CASSVVSERGGYTF.

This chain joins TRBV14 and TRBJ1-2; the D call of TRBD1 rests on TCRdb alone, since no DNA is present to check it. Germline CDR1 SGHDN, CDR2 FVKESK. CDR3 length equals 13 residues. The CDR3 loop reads CARSDRGDRGYTF.

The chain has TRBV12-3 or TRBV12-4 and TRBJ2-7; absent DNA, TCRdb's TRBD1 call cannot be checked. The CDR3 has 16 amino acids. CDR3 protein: CASSRSSDRLSYEQYF.

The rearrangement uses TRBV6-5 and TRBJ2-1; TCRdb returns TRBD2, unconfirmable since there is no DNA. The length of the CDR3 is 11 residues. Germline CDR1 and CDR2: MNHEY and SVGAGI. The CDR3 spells CASRDYYEQFF.

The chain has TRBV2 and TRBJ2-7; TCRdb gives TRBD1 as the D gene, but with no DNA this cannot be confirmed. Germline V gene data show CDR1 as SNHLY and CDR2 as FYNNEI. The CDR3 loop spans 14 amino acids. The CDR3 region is CASTGQFTAYEQYF.

CDR3 amino acids: CASGTGIKERNTMYF. The chain couples TRBV21-1 to TRBJ1-3. TRBV21-1 is recorded as a pseudogene. CDR3 length equals 15 residues.

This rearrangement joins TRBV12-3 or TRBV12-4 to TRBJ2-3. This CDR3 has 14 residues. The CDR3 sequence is CASSFFRAPDTQYF.

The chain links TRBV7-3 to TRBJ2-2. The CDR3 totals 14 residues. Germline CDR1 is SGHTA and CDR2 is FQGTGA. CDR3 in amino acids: CASSFSRNTGELFF. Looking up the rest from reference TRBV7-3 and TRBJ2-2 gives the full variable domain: GAGVSQTPSNKVTEKGKYVELRCDPISGHTALYWYRQSLGQGPEFLIYFQGTGAADDSGLPNDRFFAVRPEGSVSTLKIQRTERGDSAVYLCASSFSRNTGELFFGEGSRLTVL.

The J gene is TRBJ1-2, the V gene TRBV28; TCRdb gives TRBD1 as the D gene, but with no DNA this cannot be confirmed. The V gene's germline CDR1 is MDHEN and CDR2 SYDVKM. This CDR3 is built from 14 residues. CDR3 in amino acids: CASSPDRGFYGYTF.

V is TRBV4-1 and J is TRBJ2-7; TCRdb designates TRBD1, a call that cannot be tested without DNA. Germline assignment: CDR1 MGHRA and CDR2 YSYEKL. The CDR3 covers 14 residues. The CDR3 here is CASSQEGRVDEQYF.

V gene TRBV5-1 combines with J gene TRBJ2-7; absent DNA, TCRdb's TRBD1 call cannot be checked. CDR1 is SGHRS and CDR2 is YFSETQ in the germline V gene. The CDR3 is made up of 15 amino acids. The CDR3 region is CASSQDRASGYEQYF.

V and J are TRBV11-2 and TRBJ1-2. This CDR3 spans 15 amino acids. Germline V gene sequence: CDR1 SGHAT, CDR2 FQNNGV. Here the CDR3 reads CASSLFLGVNYGYTF.

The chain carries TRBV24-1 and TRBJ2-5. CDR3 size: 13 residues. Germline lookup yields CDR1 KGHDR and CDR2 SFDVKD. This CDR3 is CATSGIDQETQYF.

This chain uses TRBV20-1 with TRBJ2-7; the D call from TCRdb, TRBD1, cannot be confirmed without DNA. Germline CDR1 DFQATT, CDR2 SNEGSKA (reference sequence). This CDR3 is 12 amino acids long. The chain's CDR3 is CSARDTSYEQYF.